This T cell receptor beta chain appears in the sequencing data of a study of T cells after yellow fever vaccination (dated by TCRdb to between 2018 and 2021). Regarding the study in general: The SMART-Seq v4 Ultra Low Input RNA kit was used to prepare libraries from fractions with low cell numbers. To follow T-cell clones before and after primary and booster YFV17D yellow fever vaccination, bulk TCR alpha and beta repertoires were sequenced over time. The cohort comprised two healthy male donors, one aged 18 to 29 and one aged 30 to 39 years. Blood was collected at multiple timepoints before and after primary and secondary immunization, and bulk PBMC replicates and cell subsets were isolated. Overall study results and their limits: Compared with the primary T-cell response, the secondary T-cell response was faster but weaker, reaching its peak on day 5 rather than on day 15. A small fraction of clonotypes showed up in both the CD4 and CD8 compartments, probably as a result of convergent recombination. After the booster, most clones that had expanded after primary vaccination were detected again (approximately 97% of CD4 and around nine tenths of CD8), suggesting broad maintenance of memory. Only a couple of donors were included in the study, so the extent to which the findings can be generalized is limited. Computational filtering was required because FACS-sorted repertoires could contain abundant contaminating clonotypes from the bulk population.

What this sample's treatment or condition label stands for: live attenuated yellow fever vaccine strain. A standard Ficoll-Paque protocol was used to isolate PBMCs from peripheral blood. CD4 and CD8 T-cell fractions were isolated with Dynabeads CD4 and CD8 positive selection kits. TriZol was used to extract RNA from bulk PBMCs, from CD4 and CD8 fractions, and from dextramer-positive and dextramer-negative fractions. The V end gives up 6 bases and the J end 4 bases, leaving 6 bases in the junction not matched to a gene. According to the germline V gene, CDR1 reads SGHRS and CDR2 reads YFSETQ. CDR3 length: 15 amino acids, cysteine to phenylalanine. The CDR3 DNA has 45 bases and is translated from base 1. This clonotype was counted only a few times. There is no known antigen for this receptor. Base qualities are not recorded, but no much larger clone differs from it by a single base. TCR cDNA was synthesized by 5'RACE template switching, through which a universal primer site and unique molecular identifiers were introduced. cDNA synthesis was primed from both the TCR alpha and TCR beta constant segments. Library amplification used two PCR steps, and the second PCR step added sample barcodes and sequencing adapters. Sequencing of libraries was performed on Illumina HiSeq 2500 (2x100 bp) or NovaSeq (2x150 bp). In the original analysis: Demultiplexing of reads and collapsing into UMI consensus sequences were performed with MIGEC, and V(D)J alignment was carried out with MiXCR. Clonotypes responding to the vaccine were identified with edgeR on replicate PBMC samples, with the criteria of FDR below 0.01 and a log2 fold change above 5 up to day 15. Each bulk clonotype was labeled CD4 or CD8 based on which sequenced repertoire, CD4 or CD8, contained the clonotype at higher abundance. TCRdb reworked the public reads: Q25 trimming with fastp, MiXCR clone assembly, productive beta chains retained. Each CDR3 protein appears once, grouped with its most common genes and DNA. TCRdb's processing, not the authors', yielded these V and J calls. The sample table lists 300,000 or so distinct CDR3 sequences, 10% to 15% of them with a count of one. 0.45% to 0.65% of the sample goes to the ten largest clones.

This material consisted of CD4+ T cells sorted from PBMCs, taken 45 days after the yellow fever booster vaccination. Recombination connected TRBV5-1 to TRBJ2-2; 10 bases in the middle match TRBD2. This TCR was recovered from a man younger than 40 who received the YFV17D yellow fever vaccine. The CDR3 protein sequence reads: CASNPSGRTTGELFF. The DNA reads TGCGCCAGCAACCCTAGCGGGAGAACCACCGGGGAGCTGTTTTTT.